This T cell receptor (beta chain) was sequenced during a study of beta chain features in type 1 diabetes (dated 2018 in TCRdb). Background on the whole study: Mean age, gender distribution, total cell number and subset yield were not different between patients and healthy donors. A total of 85 million to 140 million sorted cells were examined across all samples, and a strong correlation was observed between cell number per subset and RNA yield. The study compared the TCRB repertoires of sorted circulating CD4+ T cell subsets in recently diagnosed type 1 diabetes patients with those in matched healthy donors. Regulatory and stem cell-like memory subsets were obtained from only 8 patients and roughly eight healthy donors, while naive and central memory subsets were obtained from all 30 or so donors.

On this clone: The antigen this receptor binds is unknown. The record has no base qualities; no much larger clone is one base away.

Its CDR3 holds 14 amino acids, cysteine through phenylalanine. The read is trimmed to its CDR3 DNA, 42 bases read in frame from base 1. The germline V and J ends show losses of 2 bases and 7 bases respectively, and no gene match explains 3 bases of the junction. Per the germline V gene (reference sequence), GTSNPN is the CDR1 and SVGIG is the CDR2. The entire isolated RNA was reverse transcribed using the High Capacity cDNA Reverse Transcription Kit, and thus expressed TCRB transcripts were sequenced. Deep immunoSEQ sequencing was applied to naive, central memory and regulatory T cell samples, giving an average of around 3.8 million total reads per sample. After sorted cells were lysed in RLT buffer, RNA was extracted with DNase-treated RNeasy Micro or Mini kits, with the choice depending on cell number. To prevent cross-contamination, every cell subset was processed on its own, while patient and healthy donor samples were processed together. TCRB sequences were amplified from cDNA with the immunoSEQ multiplex PCR, producing 87-bp fragments spanning the CDR3 region. The amplicons were sequenced using the Illumina HiSeq platform. Processing in the source paper ran as follows. PCR bias was computationally corrected using synthetic template baselines, reads within Hamming distance 2 were collapsed, and singletons that could not be merged were discarded. Reads were aligned against IMGT to assign V, D and J genes, CDR3 length and insertions or deletions at six rearrangement sites. Clonotype counts were normalized to sorted cell number within each subset before computing true diversity and Gini coefficients with the tcR R package. Repertoire sharing was quantified using the overlap coefficient calculated on TCRB nucleotide sequences. As a proxy for the pre-selection repertoire, out-of-frame TCRB sequences from naive cells were analyzed. The source is immuneACCESS, and TCRdb retained only in-frame sequences with V and J called. Part of the clones is not carried over; for the studies checked, unresolved V genes explain less than half of this, and the remainder is unexplained. V, J and clone size are those of that table, while D and trimming were read from the DNA. A total of around 250,000 clones appear in this sample, more than 11% of them only once. Approximately 0.018% of the sample lies in the top ten.

What the work shows at the level of the full study, not this receptor alone: PCR may preferentially amplify shorter templates, but because patient and control samples were amplified and corrected together, any resulting skew would affect both groups equally. Patients with type 1 diabetes made fewer insertions and deleted more nucleotides at VDJ recombination sites, implying thymic rearrangement abnormalities. Naive, central memory and regulatory TCRB repertoires appeared to be more similar among patients than among healthy donors. Because cDNA rather than genomic DNA was sequenced, highly expressing activated cells could have been over-represented, although no difference in activation and CD3 levels was found between groups. In all four CD4+ subsets, TCRB CDR3 length was moderately but significantly shorter in type 1 diabetes patients. Because the HLA sub-analyses included only small numbers of individuals, any influence of HLA type on TCRB rearrangement was left unresolved.

Each donor gave one peripheral blood draw, averaging approximately 110 mL, which was collected into heparinised tubes. A BD FACSAria II was used to sort naive, central memory, regulatory and stem cell-like memory CD4+ T cells with a panel that included CD45RO, CCR7, CD25, CD127, CD95 and CD27. Every sorted population had a purity above 95%. PBMCs were isolated right away by Lymphoprep density gradient centrifugation and were stained directly, without culture. Samples were stained and sorted in pairs, with one healthy donor and one patient per experiment, so that batch effects were minimized. The material sequenced was naive CD4+ T cells from blood. The cell subset or site label, read with the paper, signifies: true naive CD4+ T cells. In this chain, TRBV30 is recombined with TRBJ1-6, with 9 bases aligning to TRBD1. The TCR was taken from a man aged 25 to 45 with type 1 diabetes. The DNA sequence follows: TGTGCCTGGAGTTTACAGGGGGCGAATTCACCCCTCCACTTT. Protein translation: CAWSLQGANSPLHF.